This T cell receptor beta chain was profiled in a study of identical twins. This clonotype was observed a handful of times. What it binds is not known. With template switching, a universal primer site was added, and the cDNA carried unique molecular identifiers. TCRdb itself ran the 5' RACE reads through MiXCR, one entry per CDR3 protein. Of under 300,000 distinct CDR3 sequences in the sample, about an eighth are singletons; the top ten hold under 9.5%. Findings of the study overall: Cross-sectional statistical analysis was relied on for the conclusions, without the same donors being followed.

The CDR3 runs to 13 residues. Trimming shortened V by 6 bases and J by 7 bases, and 15 bases separated the two germline ends. The germline V gene encodes CDR1 MNHNS and CDR2 SASEGT. The TCR comes from a woman between 18 and 29 years old in good health. The material sequenced was memory (CD45RO+) T cells sorted from blood. The chain uses TRBV6-1 and TRBJ1-2, with D possibly being TRBD1 (5 bases). The CDR3: CASRDAGYGGYTF. CDR3 in DNA: TGTGCCAGCAGAGATGCAGGGTATGGTGGCTACACCTTC.